A single sample is the source of the 31 T cell receptor beta chains below, sequenced in a study of blood T cell repertoires in COVID-19. Sequencing used immunoSEQ multiplex PCR; TCRdb keeps in-frame clones, though not all of them. The sample has tens of thousands of clones, around 90% seen once. The specimen was peripheral blood. The receptors derive from a human donor in a cohort sampled during active COVID-19.

CDR3 bases: TGTGCCAGCAGTTCACAGGGGCGGTCCTACGAGCAGTACTTC. The encoded protein is CASSSQGRSYEQYF. This chain uses TRBV6-2 or TRBV6-3 with TRBJ2-7; 7 positions match TRBD1. Germline V CDR1 and CDR2: MNHEY, SVGEGT. This CDR3 contains 14 residues. V dropped 4 bases and J dropped 1; count of bases not matched to a gene: 4.

V and J are TRBV6-5 and TRBJ2-5; 11 bases fit TRBD1. Germline CDR1 reads MNHEY; CDR2 reads SVGAGI. With V trimmed by 7 bases and J by 4 bases, 8 bases remained unmatched. The CDR3 has 15 residues. This CDR3 is CASMLGQGGRETQYF. As DNA, the CDR3 is TGTGCCAGCATGCTGGGACAGGGGGGGAGAGAGACCCAGTACTTC.

This rearrangement joins TRBV18 to TRBJ2-5; 7 nucleotides agree with TRBD1. From germline, CDR1 is KGHSH and CDR2 LQKENI. V shed 3 bases and J 3 bases; nucleotides not matched to a gene: 4. This CDR3 is built from 14 residues. CDR3 in amino acids: CASSPGTVEETQYF. CDR3 sequence (DNA): TGTGCCAGCTCACCGGGGACAGTTGAAGAGACCCAGTACTTC.

The V and J genes are TRBV27 and TRBJ2-2, with D tentatively TRBD1 (6 bases). Germline CDR1 is MNHEY and CDR2 is SMNVEV (reference sequence). This CDR3 contains 14 residues. The V gene lost 2 bases and the J gene lost 6 bases, with 10 bases spanning the gap. CDR3 amino acids: CASSLAGAAGELFF. The CDR3 region has the DNA TGTGCCAGCAGTTTAGCAGGGGCGGCCGGGGAGCTGTTTTTT.

This chain links TRBV25-1 with TRBJ2-7, with TRBD1 matching 7 bases. This CDR3 is built from 14 residues. Germline loops: CDR1 MGHDK, CDR2 SYGVNS. V lost 3 bases and J lost 5; bases outside the gene matches: 7. The CDR3 DNA reads as TGTGCCAGCAGTGAGGACAGGTTGCCCCACGAGCAGTACTTC. It codes for CASSEDRLPHEQYF.

V usage is TRBV27 and J usage is TRBJ1-5; 8 bases agree with TRBD1. There are 14 residues in the CDR3. The germline gives CDR1 MNHEY, CDR2 SMNVEV (reference sequence). V was pared by 7 bases and J by 7 bases, with 9 bases of the junction left unmatched. This CDR3 is CASKLDREGQPQHF. The CDR3 DNA reads TGTGCCAGCAAACTGGACAGGGAGGGCCAGCCCCAGCATTTT.

This chain connects TRBV2 to TRBJ1-2, with a tentative D call TRBD1 (6 bases). Germline CDR1 SNHLY, CDR2 FYNNEI. Trimming removed 3 bases from V and 8 bases from J, with 22 bases in between. CDR3 size: 16 residues. CDR3 coding DNA: TGTGCCAGCAGTGAGGTTCGGGGGGGGCGCCTCGAGGGCTACACCTTC. Translated: CASSEVRGGRLEGYTF. The full variable domain, with the rest looked up from reference TRBV2 and TRBJ1-2, is EPEVTQTPSHQVTQMGQEVILRCVPISNHLYFYWYRQILGQKVEFLVSFYNNEISEKSEIFDDQFSVERPDGSNFTLKIRSTKLEDSAMYFCASSEVRGGRLEGYTFGSGTRLTVV.

This chain joins TRBV6-2 or TRBV6-3 and TRBJ2-3; 8 nucleotides match TRBD1. With V trimmed by 10 bases and J by 5 bases, 14 bases remained unmatched. The CDR3 length is 15 residues. Germline V CDR1 and CDR2: MNHEY, SVGEGT. This CDR3 reads CATTPTGEHGDTQYF. In nucleotides, the CDR3 is TGTGCCACCACCCCGACAGGGGAGCATGGAGATACGCAGTATTTT.

The gene calls are TRBV7-3 and TRBJ2-3, with 8 bases aligning to TRBD2. After removal of 6 bases from V and 11 bases from J, the junction contained 16 bases not matched to a gene. CDR1 and CDR2 (germline): SGHTA, FQGTGA. The CDR3 sequence is 15 residues long. CDR3 residues: CASRPTGGVPGGQYF. The CDR3 nucleotides are TGTGCCAGCAGGCCCACCGGGGGGGTGCCGGGGGGGCAGTATTTT. Looking up the rest from reference TRBV7-3 and TRBJ2-3 gives the full variable domain: GAGVSQTPSNKVTEKGKYVELRCDPISGHTALYWYRQSLGQGPEFLIYFQGTGAADDSGLPNDRFFAVRPEGSVSTLKIQRTERGDSAVYLCASRPTGGVPGGQYFGPGTRLTVL.

The gene calls are TRBV7-2 and TRBJ1-2; D is uncertain. Trimming stripped 5 bases from V and 7 bases from J, with 23 bases between. Germline-derived CDR1 and CDR2 are SGHTA and FQGNSA. This CDR3 is built from 16 residues. The CDR3 sequence: CASSVVRVSSLGGYTF. The CDR3, as DNA: TGTGCCAGCAGCGTAGTCCGGGTCTCTTCCTTGGGTGGCTACACCTTC.

The rearrangement links TRBV11-2 to TRBJ2-1; 7 nucleotides line up with TRBD2. Germline CDR1 SGHAT, CDR2 FQNNGV. V was clipped by 4 bases and J by 3 bases; unmatched bases: 6. There are 15 residues in the CDR3. The CDR3 loop reads CASSSLERGYNEQFF. CDR3 DNA sequence: TGTGCCAGCAGCTCCCTGGAGCGGGGCTACAATGAGCAGTTCTTC.

CDR3 in amino acids: CASRPRTGGGYTF. DNA for the CDR3: TGTGCCAGCAGACCAAGGACAGGGGGTGGCTACACCTTC. The chain is built from TRBV6-4 and TRBJ1-2, with TRBD1 identical over 10 bases. The CDR3 has 13 residues. Per the germline V gene, CDR1 is MRHNA and CDR2 is SNTAGT. With 6 bases clipped from V and 7 bases from J, the junction kept 5 bases outside the gene matches.

DNA for the CDR3: TGTGCCAGCAGCCCGACACCGTACAATGAGCAGTTCTTC. This gives the protein CASSPTPYNEQFF. This chain links TRBV6-4 with TRBJ2-1, with D uncertain. The CDR3 covers 13 residues. V lost 6 bases and J 4 bases, leaving 10 bases between the germline ends. Looked up from germline, CDR1 is MRHNA and CDR2 is SNTAGT.

This chain links TRBV19 with TRBJ2-6; D possibly corresponds to TRBD1 (6 bases). Germline lookup yields CDR1 LNHDA and CDR2 SQIVND (reference sequence). The CDR3 has 17 residues. The ends were cut back, 5 bases at V and 4 bases at J, with 18 bases in the middle. CDR3 amino acids: CASSPRTTGPGANVLTF. CDR3 bases: TGTGCCAGTAGTCCACGCACAACAGGGCCAGGGGCCAACGTCCTGACTTTC.

This chain joins TRBV6-5 and TRBJ1-1; tentatively, D is TRBD1 (5 bases). CDR1 and CDR2 from the germline V gene are MNHEY and SVGAGI. V lost 6 bases, J lost 0 bases, and 14 bases lay in between. The CDR3 sequence is 15 residues long. CDR3 sequence: CASSPTVGMNTEAFF. CDR3 DNA: TGTGCCAGCAGCCCGACAGTGGGAATGAACACTGAAGCTTTCTTT.

V usage is TRBV7-6 and J usage is TRBJ2-1; 9 bases fit TRBD1. V was pared by 1 base and J by 10 bases, with 11 bases of the junction left unmatched. The CDR3 loop spans 16 amino acids. Per germline, CDR1 SGHVS and CDR2 FNYEAQ. The CDR3 coding sequence is TGTGCCAGCAGCTTAGATGGGACAGGGTGGGGATTGGAGCAGTTCTTC. Encoded protein: CASSLDGTGWGLEQFF.

The rearrangement joins TRBV5-1 to TRBJ1-2; the D gene is possibly TRBD1 (5 bases). The CDR3 covers 17 residues. Looked up from germline, CDR1 is SGHRS and CDR2 is YFSETQ. The V end lost 4 bases, the J end lost 0 bases, and 19 bases lay between the germline ends. The CDR3 DNA sequence: TGCGCCAGCAGCCAACGGCAGGGTGTGTCGGCTAACTATGGCTACACCTTC. This translates into CASSQRQGVSANYGYTF.

The chain couples TRBV5-1 to TRBJ2-5; D call uncertain. CDR1 is SGHRS, CDR2 YFSETQ, per germline. V lost 0 bases and J 2 bases, leaving 5 bases between the germline ends. The CDR3 has 13 residues. The DNA for the CDR3 is TGCGCCAGCAGCTTGGGTTTACAAGAGACCCAGTACTTC. Protein: CASSLGLQETQYF.

V usage is TRBV7-8 and J usage is TRBJ2-7; 9 nucleotides align to TRBD2. The germline gives CDR1 SGHVS, CDR2 FQNEAQ. The CDR3 runs 14 residues. The J segment lost 6 bases and the V segment lost 5 bases, leaving 8 bases of the junction unmatched. The CDR3 DNA reads TGTGCCAGCAGCAAACCGGGACTAGCTGCCGAGCAGTACTTC. Its translation is CASSKPGLAAEQYF.

This clone came up once. The V call is TRBV7-7, the J call TRBJ2-2, with 7 positions matching TRBD1. Germline lookup yields CDR1 SSHAT and CDR2 FNYEAQ (reference sequence). Losses at the gene ends were 5 bases for V and 2 bases for J; bases not matched to a gene: 8. The CDR3 spans 16 residues. The CDR3 is CASSHTGASNTGELFF. The CDR3 region has the DNA TGTGCCAGCAGCCATACAGGGGCAAGTAACACCGGGGAGCTGTTTTTT.

V usage is TRBV25-1 and J usage is TRBJ2-3; 9 bases line up with TRBD1. The CDR3 has 14 amino acids. V was pared by 6 bases and J by 3 bases, with 4 bases of the junction left unmatched. Germline V lookup: CDR1 MGHDK, CDR2 SYGVNS. The CDR3 spells CASSRGQGTDTQYF. In DNA, the CDR3 is TGTGCCAGCAGCAGAGGACAGGGGACAGATACGCAGTATTTT.

This chain links TRBV29-1 with TRBJ2-2; TRBD1 aligns across 7 bases. Germline V lookup: CDR1 SQVTM, CDR2 ANQGSEA. The CDR3 has 13 amino acids. With V trimmed by 7 bases and J by 5 bases, 7 bases remained unmatched. As DNA, the CDR3 is TGCAGCGCCGTCCAGGGGGAGACCGGGGAGCTGTTTTTT. Translated: CSAVQGETGELFF.

The chain links TRBV5-6 to TRBJ1-1; D may be TRBD1 (6 bases). The CDR3 runs 13 residues. V lost 5 bases and J 6 bases, leaving 14 bases between the germline ends. Germline CDR1 is SGHDT and CDR2 is YYEEEE. The CDR3 DNA is TGTGCCAGCAGACCGACAGGTTTGCCTGAAGCTTTCTTT. Amino acids: CASRPTGLPEAFF.

The gene calls are TRBV5-1 and TRBJ2-7; tentative D call: TRBD1 (7 bases). CDR1 SGHRS and CDR2 YFSETQ come from the germline V gene. Trimming left V 2 bases short and J 0 bases short, with 12 bases between. The CDR3 is made up of 15 amino acids. CDR3 DNA sequence: TGCGCCAGCAGCTTAGGTCAGGGGGGCTCCTACGAGCAGTACTTC. Amino acids: CASSLGQGGSYEQYF.

The gene calls are TRBV2 and TRBJ2-7; 9 nucleotides agree with TRBD2. V dropped 8 bases and J dropped 6; count of bases not matched to a gene: 8. In germline, CDR1 is SNHLY, CDR2 FYNNEI. This CDR3 spans 13 amino acids. CDR3 sequence reads: CASGARGRGEQYF. DNA of the CDR3: TGTGCCAGCGGGGCCCGCGGGAGGGGCGAGCAGTACTTC.

This chain connects TRBV7-2 to TRBJ2-6; TRBD1 is a possible D gene (6 bases). Germline V gene sequence: CDR1 SGHTA, CDR2 FQGNSA. There are 14 residues in the CDR3. The ends were cut back, 4 bases at V and 9 bases at J, with 13 bases in the middle. DNA of the CDR3: TGTGCCAGCAGCTCGGGACACGAGGACAACGTCCTGACTTTC. This codes for CASSSGHEDNVLTF.

This rearrangement joins TRBV6-5 to TRBJ2-5; 7 positions match TRBD2. CDR1 and CDR2 from the germline V gene are MNHEY and SVGAGI. With V trimmed by 11 bases and J by 3 bases, 3 bases remained unmatched. The length of the CDR3 is 11 residues. CDR3 bases: TGTGCCGCAGGGAGGGAAGAGACCCAGTACTTC. It codes for CAAGREETQYF.

The chain is built from TRBV6-4 and TRBJ2-7, with 7 bases matching TRBD1. CDR1 is MRHNA and CDR2 is SNTAGT in the germline V gene. The V gene end was trimmed by 7 bases and the J gene end by 6 bases; junction bases not matched to a gene: 6. The CDR3 totals 12 residues. CDR3: CASNRYRGEQYF. In DNA form, the CDR3 reads TGTGCCAGCAATAGATACAGGGGCGAGCAGTACTTC.

The chain joins TRBV6-5 to TRBJ2-5; 11 nucleotides align to TRBD2. The V gene's germline CDR1 is MNHEY and CDR2 SVGAGI. CDR3 length: 15 residues. After removal of 4 bases from V and 5 bases from J, the junction contained 6 bases not matched to a gene. The CDR3 region is CASSFSGGAGETQYF. The CDR3 bases are TGTGCCAGCAGTTTTAGCGGGGGGGCCGGGGAGACCCAGTACTTC.

The chain is built from TRBV5-1 and TRBJ1-1, with 10 bases aligning to TRBD1. There are 15 residues in the CDR3. Germline CDR1 and CDR2: SGHRS and YFSETQ. Trimming took 4 bases from V and 5 from J; bases not matched to a gene: 8. CDR3: CASSPRQGAGTEAFF. In DNA form, the CDR3 reads TGCGCCAGCAGCCCTCGACAGGGGGCAGGGACTGAAGCTTTCTTT.

This chain connects TRBV6-5 to TRBJ2-2, with D possibly matching TRBD2 (6 bases). V was shortened by 5 bases and J by 4 bases, with 14 bases between the two germline ends. This CDR3 has 15 amino acids. The germline gives CDR1 MNHEY, CDR2 SVGAGI. The CDR3 reads CASSLRDSTTGELFF. The CDR3 DNA follows: TGTGCCAGCAGTCTCCGGGACTCTACCACCGGGGAGCTGTTTTTT.